The 10 T cell receptor beta chains reported below all come from one sample, sequenced in a study of T cells in Graves' hyperthyroidism and ophthalmopathy. Amplification yielded TCR beta CDR3 regions, with RNA transcripts as the source. A first-round RT-PCR of the TCR CDR3 used the HTBI primer set. One entry per CDR3 protein results from TCRdb running MiXCR on the multiplex PCR reads. The table shows around 190,000 distinct CDR3 sequences, with 15% to 20% occurring only once. Sequenced: blood. Receptor source: a woman aged 50 to 65 with Graves' hyperthyroidism.

V and J are TRBV5-1 and TRBJ1-1, with D unresolved. Germline values: CDR1 SGHRS, CDR2 YFSETQ. V lost 3 bases and J lost 1, with 13 bases in between. This CDR3 spans 15 amino acids. Written as DNA, the CDR3 is TGCGCCAGCAGCTCACCCGGGGTGACGAACACTGAAGCTTTCTTT. The encoded protein is CASSSPGVTNTEAFF. Drawing the rest from reference TRBV5-1 and TRBJ1-1, the complete variable domain is KAGVTQTPRYLIKTRGQQVTLSCSPISGHRSVSWYQQTPGQGLQFLFEYFSETQRNKGNFPGRFSGRQFSNSRSEMNVSTLELGDSALYLCASSSPGVTNTEAFFGQGTRLTVV.

As regards this clonotype: This could be a read error, since a much larger clone is one nucleotide away. The V gene is TRBV7-2, the J gene TRBJ1-5; unclear D gene. This CDR3 spans 16 amino acids. Germline CDR1 and CDR2: SGHTA and FQGNSA. DNA for the CDR3: TGTGCCGGCAGTCTGGGAGGTAGCCTTAGCAATCAGCCCCAGCATTTT. Translating gives CAGSLGGSLSNQPQHF.

The gene calls are TRBV25-1 and TRBJ1-2, with D maybe TRBD1 (6 bases). Germline-derived CDR1 and CDR2 are MGHDK and SYGVNS. The germline V and J ends were trimmed by 1 base and 3 bases, with 9 bases remaining between them. CDR3 length equals 14 residues. In nucleotides, the CDR3 is TGTGCCAGCAGTGAATTAAGGGGGGACTATGGCTACACCTTC. As protein: CASSELRGDYGYTF.

This clonotype was counted at least ten times. The chain recombines TRBV10-3 with TRBJ2-3, with 7 bases lining up with TRBD1. In germline, CDR1 is ENHRY, CDR2 SYGVKD. J was trimmed by 0 bases and V by 2 bases; bases with no gene match: 2. The length of the CDR3 is 15 residues. The CDR3 region is CAISEGQASTDTQYF. CDR3 DNA: TGTGCCATCAGTGAGGGACAGGCTAGCACAGATACGCAGTATTTT.

This clonotype was recorded at least ten times. The rearrangement joins TRBV5-1 to TRBJ1-4; D remains unclear. V was clipped by 4 bases and J by 5 bases, with 12 bases between them. The CDR3 sequence is 14 residues long. Germline assignment: CDR1 SGHRS and CDR2 YFSETQ. CDR3: CASSTWTGNEKLFF. The CDR3 coding sequence is TGCGCCAGCAGCACCTGGACTGGAAATGAAAAACTGTTTTTT.

Details on this clonotype: A much more abundant neighbour one base away suggests this may be a read error. The rearrangement uses TRBV12-3 or TRBV12-4 and TRBJ2-1; 12 nucleotides match TRBD2. CDR3 size: 16 residues. Trimming cost V 6 bases and J 5 bases; bases outside gene matches: 8. The CDR3 reads CASRGGLAGGDNEQFF. The CDR3 DNA follows: TGTGCCAGCAGGGGGGGGCTAGCGGGGGGGGACAATGAGCAGTTCTTC.

The chain has TRBV9 and TRBJ1-2; possibly TRBD1 for D (5 bases). Trimming removed 0 bases at V and 7 bases at J, with 10 bases between. CDR1 is SGDLS, CDR2 YYNGEE, per germline. The CDR3 length is 13 residues. The CDR3 sequence: CASSVGQGLGYTF. CDR3 nucleotide sequence: TGTGCCAGCAGCGTAGGGCAGGGTCTTGGCTACACCTTC.

V is TRBV2 and J is TRBJ1-4; no clear D. This CDR3 has 17 amino acids. With 0 bases removed from V and 0 bases from J, the gap between germline ends came to 11 bases. Per the germline V gene, CDR1 is SNHLY and CDR2 is FYNNEI. The CDR3 bases are TGTGCCAGCAGTGAAGCGCTTTCGGGTTCAACTAATGAAAAACTGTTTTTT. It is translated as CASSEALSGSTNEKLFF.

This clonotype was seen a few times. This may come from a read error, since a much larger clone is one base off. This rearrangement joins TRBV28 to TRBJ1-5; 7 bases agree with TRBD1. Germline assignment: CDR1 MDHEN and CDR2 SYDVKM. The CDR3 loop spans 14 amino acids. J was trimmed by 7 bases and V by 4 bases; bases with no gene match: 7. The CDR3 DNA follows: TGTGCCAGCAGTTCAACACAGGGGTACCAGCCCCAGCATTTT. Its translation is CASSSTQGYQPQHF.

A word on this clonotype: A read error may explain this, as a much larger clone is one base away. The chain uses TRBV11-3 and TRBJ2-1; TRBD1 agrees at 7 bases. This CDR3 is built from 15 residues. Germline V gene lookup returns CDR1 SGHNT and CDR2 YENEEA. The CDR3 spells CASSLGTDSCNEQFF. The CDR3 DNA is TGTGCCAGCAGCCTCGGGACAGACTCCTGCAATGAGCAGTTCTTC.